This T cell receptor (beta chain) was found in a study of T cells in Graves' hyperthyroidism and ophthalmopathy. Turning to the study itself: Peripheral blood was drawn at first diagnosis, prior to all treatment.

There were TCR beta CDR3 regions amplified from RNA transcripts. With the HTBI primer set, the TCR CDR3 went through a first round of RT-PCR. MiXCR was run by TCRdb on the multiplex PCR reads, yielding one entry per CDR3 protein. The sample records some 600,000 distinct CDR3 sequences, about 15% being singletons. This CDR3 is 15 amino acids long. Germline CDR1 reads SNHLY; CDR2 reads FYNNEI. Trimming at V came to 4 bases and at J to 2 bases, leaving 5 bases not matched to a gene. This clonotype was observed many times. Antigen unknown. Study-level findings and limits: In the blood, most expanded thyroid clonotypes above 0.001 appeared as well. A model using 13 V-J features told ophthalmopathy apart from stable hyperthyroidism.

Blood dates from first hyperthyroidism diagnosis, before any ophthalmopathy symptoms. This rearrangement joins TRBV2 to TRBJ2-1, with 7 bases aligning to TRBD2. This sequence was found in a woman aged 30 to 39 with Graves' hyperthyroidism that later progressed to Graves' ophthalmopathy. The sequenced sample consisted of blood. In nucleotides, the CDR3 is TGTGCCAGCAGTGTACAGCGGGGCGCCTACAATGAGCAGTTCTTC. Translating it yields CASSVQRGAYNEQFF.